This entry lists 30 T cell receptor beta chains sequenced from one sample in a study of cytomegalovirus exposure and HLA in healthy donors. The PCR made use of 60 Vbeta and 13 Jbeta primers. Profiling relied on immunoSEQ multiplex PCR, and the TCRdb table lists in-frame clones only, not all of them. This table has 150,000 to 200,000 clones, around 80% appearing once. The source material was PBMCs. The receptors here all came from a male donor in good health and CMV-seropositive.

This clone showed up just once. The gene calls are TRBV5-6 and TRBJ2-7, with D possibly matching TRBD2 (5 bases). The CDR3 runs to 14 residues. CDR1 and CDR2 (germline): SGHDT, YYEEEE. V was pared by 0 bases and J by 3 bases, with 10 bases between. Written as DNA, the CDR3 is TGTGCCAGCAGCTTGGCGTCTAGCAGCTACGAGCAGTACTTC. Translating it yields CASSLASSSYEQYF.

This clone appeared once. The chain uses TRBV5-6 and TRBJ2-7, with D possibly TRBD2 on 6 matching bases. Looked up from germline, CDR1 is SGHDT and CDR2 is YYEEEE. The CDR3 has 15 residues. Trimming removed 6 bases at V and 0 bases at J, with 16 bases between. CDR3 protein: CASISSGQSSYEQYF. CDR3 DNA: TGTGCCAGCATTTCCAGCGGGCAGAGCTCCTACGAGCAGTACTTC.

The gene calls are TRBV28 and TRBJ2-2, with D maybe TRBD2 (5 bases). Looked up from germline, CDR1 is MDHEN and CDR2 is SYDVKM. The CDR3 has 13 amino acids. V was clipped by 10 bases and J by 7 bases, with 16 bases between them. CDR3 nucleotide sequence: TGTGCCACCTCGGGCCACGAGGGCGGGGAGCTGTTTTTT. Translated, it gives CATSGHEGGELFF.

This clone was counted once. CDR3 DNA sequence: TGTGCCAGCAGCCTAACAGGGACGATAAACACCGGGGAGCTGTTTTTT. It specifies CASSLTGTINTGELFF. The chain combines TRBV5-4 with TRBJ2-2, with D possibly matching TRBD1 (6 bases). Trimming removed 4 bases from V and 2 bases from J, with 15 bases in between. The CDR3 consists of 16 residues. Germline CDR1 and CDR2: SGHNT and YYREEE (reference sequence). Drawing the rest from reference TRBV5-4 and TRBJ2-2, the complete variable domain is ETGVTQSPTHLIKTRGQQVTLRCSSQSGHNTVSWYQQALGQGPQFIFQYYREEENGRGNFPPRFSGLQFPNYSSELNVNALELDDSALYLCASSLTGTINTGELFFGEGSRLTVL.

The chain is built from TRBV11-2 and TRBJ1-6; D gene ambiguous. Germline-derived CDR1 and CDR2 are SGHAT and FQNNGV. CDR3 length equals 14 residues. Between the trimmed V and J ends, which lost 5 bases and 6 bases, there was a span of 11 bases. The CDR3 bases are TGTGCCAGCAGCCACCACATGGCTAATTCACCCCTCCACTTT. Its translation is CASSHHMANSPLHF.

In this sample, this clone turned up a few times. The chain links TRBV7-9 to TRBJ2-5, with TRBD1 matching over 7 bases. The closer fit of TRBJ2-7 to the DNA end suggests the J call may be wrong. CDR1 is SEHNR, CDR2 FQNEAQ, per germline (reference sequence). CDR3 size: 15 residues. This CDR3 is CASSPQDRPTYEQYF. In nucleotides, the CDR3 is TGTGCCAGCAGCCCACAGGACAGGCCAACCTACGAGCAGTACTTC.

The chain carries TRBV19 and TRBJ2-3; weak D call: TRBD2 (6 bases). The CDR3 totals 15 residues. Trimming left V 2 bases short and J 4 bases short, with 13 bases between. The V gene's germline CDR1 is LNHDA and CDR2 SQIVND (reference sequence). The CDR3 region is CASSILTGAPDTQYF. In DNA form, the CDR3 reads TGTGCCAGTAGTATACTAACGGGAGCACCAGATACGCAGTATTTT.

V and J are TRBV30 and TRBJ2-3; 9 bases line up with TRBD1. Losses at the gene ends were 3 bases for V and 5 bases for J; bases not matched to a gene: 6. Germline values: CDR1 GTSNPN, CDR2 SVGIG (reference sequence). The CDR3 contains 14 residues. CDR3 bases: TGTGCCTGGAGCGGCCGGGACAGGGTAGATACGCAGTATTTT. Translation: CAWSGRDRVDTQYF.

As concerns this clone: The junction departs from the called germline gene at one end, perhaps through a read error. The chain combines TRBV7-7 with TRBJ2-5; D remains ambiguous. The J call may be wrong; the DNA end is better matched by TRBJ2-7. The V gene's germline CDR1 is SSHAT and CDR2 FNYEAQ (reference sequence). This CDR3 has 14 amino acids. CDR3 region: CASSLDLGSYEQYF. The CDR3 bases are TGTGCTAGCAGCTTAGATCTGGGCTCCTACGAGCAGTACTTC.

The rearrangement uses TRBV30 and TRBJ1-4; possibly TRBD1 for D (5 bases). There are 14 residues in the CDR3. Looked up from germline, CDR1 is GTSNPN and CDR2 is SVGIG (reference sequence). Trimming left V 5 bases short and J 4 bases short, with 14 bases between. DNA of the CDR3: TGTGCCTGGGCACGGAGGGGTTTTAATGAAAAACTGTTTTTT. It is translated as CAWARRGFNEKLFF.

This clone came up a few times. The J gene is TRBJ1-1, the V gene TRBV20-1, with a possible D match to TRBD1 (6 bases). Looked up from germline, CDR1 is DFQATT and CDR2 is SNEGSKA (reference sequence). The V and J ends lost 7 bases and 5 bases respectively, with 8 bases between them. This CDR3 is 10 amino acids long. CDR3 coding DNA: TGCAGTGTAGGGGGAACTGAAGCTTTCTTT. Translating it yields CSVGGTEAFF.

This chain joins TRBV6-5 and TRBJ2-7; 10 positions match TRBD2. V shed 6 bases, J shed 2 bases, and the junction held 4 bases outside the gene matches. Germline loops: CDR1 MNHEY, CDR2 SVGAGI. The CDR3 sequence is 14 residues long. The DNA for the CDR3 is TGTGCCAGCAGCCGACTAGCGGGCCCCTACGAGCAGTACTTC. Amino acids: CASSRLAGPYEQYF.

The chain joins TRBV7-9 to TRBJ1-1; no reliable D call. This CDR3 contains 12 residues. The V gene's germline CDR1 is SEHNR and CDR2 FQNEAQ (reference sequence). V was trimmed by 5 bases and J by 6 bases, leaving 10 bases between them. The CDR3: CASSHQAPEAFF. The CDR3 nucleotides read TGTGCCAGCAGCCACCAGGCGCCTGAAGCTTTCTTT.

The V and J genes are TRBV28 and TRBJ2-6, with 7 bases that match TRBD2. The CDR3 is made up of 17 amino acids. J was trimmed by 0 bases and V by 2 bases; bases with no gene match: 4. Germline V CDR1 and CDR2: MDHEN, SYDVKM. CDR3 DNA sequence: TGTGCCAGCAGTTTAGGCGGGAGTCTCTCTGGGGCCAACGTCCTGACTTTC. It encodes CASSLGGSLSGANVLTF.

This clone was observed a single time. The V and J genes are TRBV9 and TRBJ2-7, with 9 bases aligning to TRBD1. The CDR3 is made up of 17 amino acids. Trimming cost V 3 bases and J 5 bases; bases outside gene matches: 15. Germline-derived CDR1 and CDR2 are SGDLS and YYNGEE. CDR3: CASSGPLIGQGIHEQYF. CDR3 DNA sequence: TGTGCCAGCAGCGGACCTCTAATCGGACAGGGGATTCACGAGCAGTACTTC.

J is TRBJ2-7 and V is TRBV19; D possibly corresponds to TRBD2 (6 bases). The ends were cut back, 5 bases at V and 3 bases at J, with 17 bases in the middle. The CDR3 sequence is 15 residues long. Per germline, CDR1 LNHDA and CDR2 SQIVND (reference sequence). CDR3 DNA sequence: TGTGCCAGTAGTTGGGGCCGGGGGACGGACTACGAGCAGTACTTC. Its translation: CASSWGRGTDYEQYF.

The CDR3 loop reads CASSSGQGGDTEAFF. For the CDR3, the DNA is TGTGCCAGCAGCTCCGGACAGGGCGGTGACACTGAAGCTTTCTTT. The V call is TRBV7-9, the J call TRBJ1-1, with 8 bases that match TRBD1. After removal of 4 bases from V and 3 bases from J, the junction contained 7 bases not matched to a gene. The CDR3 length is 15 residues. Germline CDR1 is SEHNR and CDR2 is FQNEAQ (reference sequence).

In this sample, this clone turned up a few times. The chain recombines TRBV11-3 with TRBJ2-5; weak D call: TRBD2 (5 bases). Germline lookup yields CDR1 SGHNT and CDR2 YENEEA. There are 14 residues in the CDR3. V lost 2 bases and J lost 1, with 8 bases in between. CDR3 in amino acids: CASSLTGSQETQYF. The CDR3 nucleotides read TGTGCCAGCAGCTTAACGGGAAGCCAAGAGACCCAGTACTTC.

The CDR3 protein is CASSPRVTDEQFF. The CDR3 DNA is TGTGCCAGCAGCCCCAGGGTTACAGATGAGCAGTTCTTC. The V call is TRBV7-6, the J call TRBJ2-1, with D possibly matching TRBD1 (5 bases). The CDR3 runs to 13 residues. The V and J ends lost 5 bases and 8 bases respectively, with 13 bases between them. The germline V gene has CDR1 SGHVS and CDR2 FNYEAQ.

V usage is TRBV7-2 and J usage is TRBJ1-1; 8 positions match TRBD1. Germline V CDR1 and CDR2: SGHTA, FQGNSA. The V gene end was trimmed by 2 bases and the J gene end by 4 bases; junction bases not matched to a gene: 0. This CDR3 region has 13 residues. Here the CDR3 DNA reads TGTGCCAGCAGCTTAACAGGGGGCACTGAAGCTTTCTTT. This gives the protein CASSLTGGTEAFF.

The J gene is TRBJ2-7, the V gene TRBV11-2, with 9 bases that match TRBD2. Germline V gene lookup returns CDR1 SGHAT and CDR2 FQNNGV. This CDR3 contains 15 residues. The V segment lost 5 bases and the J segment 0 bases; nucleotides outside the gene matches: 5. The CDR3 reads CASSPGLAGSYEQYF. Written as DNA, the CDR3 is TGTGCCAGCAGCCCGGGACTAGCTGGCTCCTACGAGCAGTACTTC.

The chain carries TRBV15 and TRBJ2-7; D perhaps matches TRBD1 (6 bases). The germline gives CDR1 LNHNV, CDR2 YYDKDF (reference sequence). The ends were cut back, 1 base at V and 5 bases at J, with 18 bases in the middle. The CDR3 sequence is 16 residues long. CDR3 sequence: CATSRVNRDVVNEQYF. CDR3 nucleotides: TGTGCCACCAGCAGAGTTAACAGGGACGTGGTAAACGAGCAGTACTTC.

The DNA for the CDR3 is TGTGCCAGCAGCCCCCGGGGTGTCGGGACCTACGAGCAGTACTTC. This encodes CASSPRGVGTYEQYF. The chain has TRBV7-9 and TRBJ2-7, with D perhaps matching TRBD2 (5 bases). Germline V lookup: CDR1 SEHNR, CDR2 FQNEAQ (reference sequence). The CDR3 totals 15 residues. V lost 5 bases to trimming and J lost 2 bases, with 16 bases between them.

The J gene is TRBJ2-1, the V gene TRBV28; TRBD1 matches 8 bases. The CDR3 has 12 residues. Germline assignment: CDR1 MDHEN and CDR2 SYDVKM. The V gene end was trimmed by 4 bases and the J gene end by 16 bases; junction bases not matched to a gene: 9. CDR3 nucleotide sequence: TGTGCCAGCAGTTCCGACAGGGGCCAGGGATTCTTC. This translates into CASSSDRGQGFF.

This sequence joins TRBV6-4 and TRBJ1-1, with unresolved D. V dropped 5 bases and J dropped 4 bases, with 11 bases sitting between them. The CDR3 is 13 amino acids. Germline CDR1 and CDR2: MRHNA and SNTAGT. CDR3 nucleotides: TGTGCCAGCAGTAAAGAGGAAGCCACTGAAGCTTTCTTT. The encoded protein is CASSKEEATEAFF.

The J gene is TRBJ2-7, the V gene TRBV10-1, with D maybe TRBD2 (5 bases). The CDR3 is made up of 9 amino acids. Germline CDR1 WNHNN, CDR2 SYGVQD (reference sequence). Trimming took 6 bases from V and 9 from J, leaving 6 bases between them. DNA of the CDR3: TGCGCCAGCAGGGCGGGGCAGTACTTC. Protein: CASRAGQYF.

The chain carries TRBV7-9 and TRBJ2-1; TRBD2 matches 7 bases. Trimming took 3 bases from V and 8 from J; bases not matched to a gene: 16. The CDR3 is 17 amino acids. Germline CDR1 SEHNR, CDR2 FQNEAQ (reference sequence). CDR3 in amino acids: CASSLWGAGSRVYEQFF. CDR3 nucleotide sequence: TGTGCCAGCAGCTTGTGGGGAGCGGGGAGCCGGGTATATGAGCAGTTCTTC.

This clone has just one count. CDR3 bases: TGCGCCAGCAGCTGGGGGCGCGACACTGAAGCTTTCTTT. It codes for CASSWGRDTEAFF. The V call is TRBV5-1, the J call TRBJ1-1, with a possible D match to TRBD1 (6 bases). There are 13 residues in the CDR3. V was shortened by 3 bases and J by 3 bases, with 9 bases between the two germline ends. The germline V gene has CDR1 SGHRS and CDR2 YFSETQ.

The V and J genes are TRBV5-4 and TRBJ2-1; 8 nucleotides line up with TRBD2. From germline, CDR1 is SGHNT and CDR2 YYREEE (reference sequence). After removal of 4 bases from V and 6 bases from J, the junction contained 3 bases not matched to a gene. This CDR3 spans 13 amino acids. For the CDR3, the DNA is TGTGCCAGCAGCCGGACTAGCCCCAATGAGCAGTTCTTC. It codes for CASSRTSPNEQFF. Full variable domain (outside the CDR3, taken from reference TRBV5-4 and TRBJ2-1): ETGVTQSPTHLIKTRGQQVTLRCSSQSGHNTVSWYQQALGQGPQFIFQYYREEENGRGNFPPRFSGLQFPNYSSELNVNALELDDSALYLCASSRTSPNEQFFGPGTRLTVL.

The chain is built from TRBV5-1 and TRBJ1-2; D is ambiguous. Germline assignment: CDR1 SGHRS and CDR2 YFSETQ. The V gene lost 0 bases and the J gene lost 4 bases, with 7 bases spanning the gap. The CDR3 contains 13 residues. The CDR3 loop reads CASSLGEGYGYTF. In DNA, the CDR3 is TGCGCCAGCAGCTTGGGGGAGGGCTATGGCTACACCTTC.